The clone carrying this T cell receptor (beta chain) was seen only a few times. The antigen remains unidentified. The CDR3 sequence is 14 residues long. Between the trimmed V and J ends, which lost 0 bases and 5 bases, there was a span of 13 bases. Germline V CDR1 and CDR2: SQVTM, ANQGSEA. This sample was included in a study of T cells after yellow fever vaccination. Study-wide results and limits: Most primary-vaccination clones reappeared after the booster (approximately 97% CD4, around 88% CD8).

Template switching by 5'RACE produced TCR cDNA, adding a universal primer site and UMIs. A single record per CDR3 protein comes from TCRdb applying MiXCR to the 5' RACE reads. Among about 500,000 distinct CDR3 sequences, about a sixth were seen once, and the ten largest hold 17%. The sequenced sample was PBMCs, obtained about 5 days after the first yellow fever vaccination. The clonotype comes from a man aged 18-30 years who received the YFV17D yellow fever vaccine. The chain joins TRBV29-1 to TRBJ1-2; D is ambiguous. The CDR3 region has the DNA TGCAGCGTTGAAGATTCGTGGCTACGGTATGGCTACACCTTC. It translates to CSVEDSWLRYGYTF.